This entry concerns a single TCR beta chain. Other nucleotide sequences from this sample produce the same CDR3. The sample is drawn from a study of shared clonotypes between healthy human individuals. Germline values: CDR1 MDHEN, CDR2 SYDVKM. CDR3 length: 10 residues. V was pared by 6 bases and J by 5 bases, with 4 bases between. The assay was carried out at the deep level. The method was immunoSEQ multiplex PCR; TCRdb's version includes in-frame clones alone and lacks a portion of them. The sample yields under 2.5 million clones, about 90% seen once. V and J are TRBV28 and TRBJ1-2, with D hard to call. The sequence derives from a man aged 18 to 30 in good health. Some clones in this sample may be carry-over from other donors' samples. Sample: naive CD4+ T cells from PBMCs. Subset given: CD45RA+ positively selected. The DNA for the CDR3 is TGTGCCAGCAGGGGGTATGGCTACACCTTC. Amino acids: CASRGYGYTF.